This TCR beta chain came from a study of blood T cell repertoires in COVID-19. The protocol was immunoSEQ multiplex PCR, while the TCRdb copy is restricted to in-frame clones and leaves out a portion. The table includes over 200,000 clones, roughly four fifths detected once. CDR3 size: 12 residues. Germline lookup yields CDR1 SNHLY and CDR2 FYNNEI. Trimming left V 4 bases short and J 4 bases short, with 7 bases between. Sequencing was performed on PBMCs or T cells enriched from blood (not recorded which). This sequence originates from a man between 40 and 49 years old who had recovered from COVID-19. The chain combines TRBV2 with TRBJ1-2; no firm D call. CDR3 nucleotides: TGTGCCAGCAGTGGAGGGTCCTATGGCTACACCTTC. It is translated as CASSGGSYGYTF.